A selection of T cell receptor beta chains follows, all from one sample in a study of identical twins. TCRdb reanalysed the 5' RACE reads using MiXCR and keeps one entry per CDR3 protein. The table has more than 650,000 distinct CDR3 sequences, around 6% seen once. The sample consisted of naive T cells sorted from blood. The receptors were sampled from a man aged 18 to 30 in good health. The CDR3 runs from the conserved cysteine through the conserved F or W. A D gene is named only where the DNA matches it firmly. Expanded clones get a size class; other rows say once, few or many, or leave the size out.

D gene: TRBD2
clone size: few
V gene: TRBV6-2/TRBV6-3
J gene: TRBJ2-3
CDR3 DNA: TGTGCCAGCAGTTACCGGTGGCTAGCGGGAGGCCAAATCCCCACAGATACGCAGTATTTT
CDR3 protein: CASSYRWLAGGQIPTDTQYF

D gene: -
clone size: few
V gene: TRBV4-3
J gene: TRBJ2-1
CDR3 DNA: TGCGCCAGCAGCCAAGGAGACAGGACCATGGGGAATGAGCAGTTCTTC
CDR3 protein: CASSQGDRTMGNEQFF

D gene: -
clone size: many
V gene: TRBV12-3/TRBV12-4
J gene: TRBJ2-5
CDR3 DNA: TGTGCCAGCAGTTTCAGGCTGGGGGGGACCCAGTACTTC
CDR3 protein: CASSFRLGGTQYF

D gene: TRBD1
clone size: -
V gene: TRBV19
J gene: TRBJ2-2
CDR3 DNA: TGTGCCAGTAGTAGCCGGACAGGGCCGACCGGGGAGCTGTTTTTT
CDR3 protein: CASSSRTGPTGELFF

D gene: -
clone size: many
V gene: TRBV29-1
J gene: TRBJ2-7
CDR3 DNA: TGCAGCGTTGAAGAGGTTAACTCTAAGGACTACGAGCAGTACTTC
CDR3 protein: CSVEEVNSKDYEQYF

D gene: TRBD1
clone size: many
V gene: TRBV29-1
J gene: TRBJ1-5
CDR3 DNA: TGCAGCGTGGACCTTGGACAGGGCGATAATCAGCCCCAGCATTTT
CDR3 protein: CSVDLGQGDNQPQHF

D gene: -
clone size: few
V gene: TRBV3-1
J gene: TRBJ2-7
CDR3 DNA: TGTGCCAGCAGCCAAGCGCTCTACGAGCAGTACTTC
CDR3 protein: CASSQALYEQYF

D gene: TRBD1
clone size: many
V gene: TRBV14
J gene: TRBJ1-2
CDR3 DNA: TGTGCCAGCAGCCAGAGGACAGGGGGGATTTTACCTTATGGCTACACCTTC
CDR3 protein: CASSQRTGGILPYGYTF

D gene: -
clone size: few
V gene: TRBV6-2/TRBV6-3
J gene: TRBJ1-1
CDR3 DNA: TGTGCCAGCAGTTACTCGGTTATGATGAACACTGAAGCTTTCTTT
CDR3 protein: CASSYSVMMNTEAFF

D gene: -
clone size: many
V gene: TRBV15
J gene: TRBJ1-1
CDR3 DNA: TGTGCCATCGGGGCAGGGTCTGAAGCTTTCTTT
CDR3 protein: CAIGAGSEAFF

D gene: TRBD1
clone size: few
V gene: TRBV7-2
J gene: TRBJ1-3
CDR3 DNA: TGTGCCAGCAGCCTAGGACAGGGGTTCGCCTCTGGAAACACCATATATTTT
CDR3 protein: CASSLGQGFASGNTIYF

D gene: -
clone size: many
V gene: TRBV2
J gene: TRBJ2-1
CDR3 DNA: TGTGCCAGCAGTGGAGAACTAGCTTCCTACAATGAGCAGTTCTTC
CDR3 protein: CASSGELASYNEQFF

D gene: TRBD1
clone size: many
V gene: TRBV5-1
J gene: TRBJ2-7
CDR3 DNA: TGCGCCAGCAGCGTGGCCGGGACAGGGGGCACCTACGAGCAGTACTTC
CDR3 protein: CASSVAGTGGTYEQYF

D gene: TRBD1
clone size: many
V gene: TRBV12-3/TRBV12-4
J gene: TRBJ1-1
CDR3 DNA: TGTGCCAGCACCATCACGGACAGGGGGCCTGAAGCTTTCTTT
CDR3 protein: CASTITDRGPEAFF

D gene: -
clone size: -
V gene: TRBV4-2
J gene: TRBJ2-1
CDR3 DNA: TGTGCCAGCAGCCAAGATTTTAGGAATGAGCAGTTCTTC
CDR3 protein: CASSQDFRNEQFF

D gene: -
clone size: -
V gene: TRBV9
J gene: TRBJ2-2
CDR3 DNA: TGTGCCAGCAGCGCAGCTCCAGGGTCGAACACCGGGGAGCTGTTTTTT
CDR3 protein: CASSAAPGSNTGELFF

D gene: TRBD2
clone size: -
V gene: TRBV5-1
J gene: TRBJ2-1
CDR3 DNA: TGCGCCAGCAGACCCTCGGGACTAGGGACACACAATGAGCAGTTCTTC
CDR3 protein: CASRPSGLGTHNEQFF

D gene: TRBD2
clone size: many
V gene: TRBV6-5
J gene: TRBJ2-3
CDR3 DNA: TGTGCCAGCAGTTACTCAACTAGCGGATTCACAGATACGCAGTATTTT
CDR3 protein: CASSYSTSGFTDTQYF

D gene: -
clone size: many
V gene: TRBV7-8
J gene: TRBJ2-3
CDR3 DNA: TGTGCCAGCAGCTTTTTGGGCCCCGGACGGACAGATACGCAGTATTTT
CDR3 protein: CASSFLGPGRTDTQYF

D gene: -
clone size: -
V gene: TRBV20-1
J gene: TRBJ2-2
CDR3 DNA: TGCAGTGCTAGAGGGTTCGCCAGAAGGAACACCGGGGAGCTGTTTTTT
CDR3 protein: CSARGFARRNTGELFF

D gene: -
clone size: many
V gene: TRBV29-1
J gene: TRBJ2-5
CDR3 DNA: TGCAGCGTTGAAGTAGTGGAAGAGACCCAGTACTTC
CDR3 protein: CSVEVVEETQYF

D gene: -
clone size: -
V gene: TRBV6-1
J gene: TRBJ1-2
CDR3 DNA: TGTGCCAGCAGCCCGTCGGGACGGTGGTATGGCTACACCTTC
CDR3 protein: CASSPSGRWYGYTF

D gene: -
clone size: few
V gene: TRBV5-1
J gene: TRBJ1-2
CDR3 DNA: TGCGCCAGCAGCTTGGGACCCACGATTCCCTATGGCTACACCTTC
CDR3 protein: CASSLGPTIPYGYTF

D gene: -
clone size: many
V gene: TRBV20-1
J gene: TRBJ1-4
CDR3 DNA: TGCAGTGCTAGGCAGGGCCCTCTCCCTGAAAAACTGTTTTTT
CDR3 protein: CSARQGPLPEKLFF

D gene: -
clone size: -
V gene: TRBV29-1
J gene: TRBJ2-7
CDR3 DNA: TGCAGCGTGGGTCCCAGGGGCCACGAGCAGTACTTC
CDR3 protein: CSVGPRGHEQYF

D gene: TRBD2
clone size: many
V gene: TRBV11-2
J gene: TRBJ2-7
CDR3 DNA: TGTGCCAGCAGCTATACTAGCGGGAGCTCCTACGAGCAGTACTTC
CDR3 protein: CASSYTSGSSYEQYF

D gene: TRBD1
clone size: many
V gene: TRBV6-5
J gene: TRBJ2-1
CDR3 DNA: TGTGCCAGCAGTTACTCGGGCAGGGGGTCCTACAATGAGCAGTTCTTC
CDR3 protein: CASSYSGRGSYNEQFF

D gene: TRBD1
clone size: -
V gene: TRBV2
J gene: TRBJ2-4
CDR3 DNA: TGTGCCAGCATCCAAGTGGGAGACAGGGTGGACATTCAGTACTTC
CDR3 protein: CASIQVGDRVDIQYF

D gene: -
clone size: many
V gene: TRBV10-3
J gene: TRBJ2-2
CDR3 DNA: TGTGCCACCGTTAGTGGTACCGGGGAGCTGTTTTTT
CDR3 protein: CATVSGTGELFF

D gene: -
clone size: many
V gene: TRBV12-3/TRBV12-4
J gene: TRBJ1-1
CDR3 DNA: TGTGCCAGCAGCGGTGACAGGTTGAACACTGAAGCTTTCTTT
CDR3 protein: CASSGDRLNTEAFF

D gene: -
clone size: -
V gene: TRBV7-9
J gene: TRBJ2-2
CDR3 DNA: TGTGCCAGCCGCATTTCGATGAGGCAGAAGAACACCGGGGAGCTGTTTTTT
CDR3 protein: CASRISMRQKNTGELFF

D gene: -
clone size: -
V gene: TRBV25-1
J gene: TRBJ2-7
CDR3 DNA: TGTGCCAGCACCGGGACACGGCCGTTCTACGAGCAGTACTTC
CDR3 protein: CASTGTRPFYEQYF

D gene: -
clone size: few
V gene: TRBV11-2
J gene: TRBJ2-2
CDR3 DNA: TGTGCCAGCAGCTTACGTCCCGTGAACACCGGGGAGCTGTTTTTT
CDR3 protein: CASSLRPVNTGELFF

D gene: -
clone size: many
V gene: TRBV12-3/TRBV12-4
J gene: TRBJ2-2
CDR3 DNA: TGTGCCAGCGCCGGAGGGGCCACCGGGGAGCTGTTTTTT
CDR3 protein: CASAGGATGELFF

D gene: TRBD2
clone size: few
V gene: TRBV10-3
J gene: TRBJ2-2
CDR3 DNA: TGTGCCATCAGGTTAGCGGGAGCCTTAGCCGGGGAGCTGTTTTTT
CDR3 protein: CAIRLAGALAGELFF

D gene: -
clone size: many
V gene: TRBV5-1
J gene: TRBJ2-5
CDR3 DNA: TGCGCCAGCAGCTTTGAGACGCAAGAGACCCAGTACTTC
CDR3 protein: CASSFETQETQYF

D gene: -
clone size: -
V gene: TRBV9
J gene: TRBJ2-3
CDR3 DNA: TGTGCCAGCAGCCCCCCCGGATACAGGGCGGGTGGTACGCAGTATTTT
CDR3 protein: CASSPPGYRAGGTQYF